Listed here are 28 T cell receptor beta chains from one sample, sequenced in a study of blood T cell repertoires in COVID-19. Profiling relied on immunoSEQ multiplex PCR, and the TCRdb table lists in-frame clones only, not all of them. The sample consists of about 170,000 clones, around 80% of them appearing once. The sequenced material came from peripheral blood. The receptor set was obtained from an elderly woman with acute or convalescent COVID-19.

This chain uses TRBV6-4 with TRBJ1-2; no clear D. Germline V CDR1 and CDR2: MRHNA, SNTAGT. The V end was cut by 4 bases, the J end by 4 bases, with 13 bases between. This CDR3 contains 14 residues. The CDR3 DNA reads TGTGCCAGCAGTGTAGAACCGGTGGTCTATGGCTACACCTTC. It encodes CASSVEPVVYGYTF.

This clone was counted once. The CDR3 nucleotides are TGTGCCAGCAGCCCGAATCCAGGGAATTCACCCCTCCACTTT. Translation: CASSPNPGNSPLHF. V gene TRBV9 combines with J gene TRBJ1-6; D is perhaps TRBD1 (5 bases). The CDR3 is 14 amino acids. CDR1 is SGDLS and CDR2 is YYNGEE in the germline V gene. Trimming stripped 4 bases from V and 7 bases from J, with 12 bases between.

This sequence joins TRBV18 and TRBJ2-7; D is unclear. The CDR3 runs 14 residues. V was shortened by 2 bases and J by 3 bases, with 11 bases between the two germline ends. CDR1 is KGHSH, CDR2 LQKENI, per germline. CDR3 bases: TGTGCCAGCTCACCATCAGACTCGTACTACGAGCAGTACTTC. Residues: CASSPSDSYYEQYF.

V usage is TRBV5-4 and J usage is TRBJ2-2, with 8 bases fitting TRBD1. The germline gives CDR1 SGHNT, CDR2 YYREEE (reference sequence). The CDR3 extends over 16 amino acids. V lost 5 bases, J lost 0 bases, and 6 bases stayed unmatched. CDR3 in DNA: TGTGCCAGCAGGCTCCCGGGACAGGCGAACACCGGGGAGCTGTTTTTT. This sequence encodes CASRLPGQANTGELFF.

CDR3 sequence reads: CASSPFSGTGNTIYF. The CDR3 DNA reads as TGTGCCAGCAGCCCTTTCTCAGGGACTGGAAACACCATATATTTT. The genes are TRBV9 and TRBJ1-3, with D tentatively TRBD1 (5 bases). The CDR3 is made up of 15 amino acids. CDR1 and CDR2 (germline): SGDLS, YYNGEE. Trimming removed 4 bases from V and 2 bases from J, with 13 bases in between.

This rearrangement joins TRBV15 to TRBJ2-7; possibly TRBD2 for D (6 bases). The CDR3 totals 14 residues. The V gene's germline CDR1 is LNHNV and CDR2 YYDKDF (reference sequence). Trimming left V 6 bases short and J 4 bases short, with 16 bases between. CDR3 amino acids: CATRPGAGIYEQYF. The CDR3 bases are TGTGCCACCAGGCCCGGGGCGGGAATATACGAGCAGTACTTC.

The chain couples TRBV7-2 to TRBJ1-2, with 10 bases matching TRBD1. The ends lost 5 bases at V and 5 bases at J; junction bases unmatched: 5. This CDR3 is built from 14 residues. The germline V gene has CDR1 SGHTA and CDR2 FQGNSA. The chain's CDR3 is CASSPRTGGYGYTF. CDR3 DNA: TGTGCCAGCAGCCCCCGGACAGGGGGGTATGGCTACACCTTC.

The chain uses TRBV27 and TRBJ2-7, with D possibly TRBD2 on 7 matching bases. This CDR3 region has 15 residues. The germline gives CDR1 MNHEY, CDR2 SMNVEV (reference sequence). V dropped 3 bases and J dropped 2 bases, with 14 bases sitting between them. CDR3 loop: CASSLEGGRTYEQYF. CDR3 DNA: TGTGCCAGCAGTTTGGAGGGGGGGCGTACCTACGAGCAGTACTTC.

V is TRBV7-2 and J is TRBJ1-2; possibly TRBD1 for D (6 bases). V lost 0 bases, J lost 8 bases, and 13 bases lay in between. The CDR3 has 14 amino acids. The V gene's germline CDR1 is SGHTA and CDR2 FQGNSA. For the CDR3, the DNA is TGTGCCAGCAGCTTAGCGAACAGGGAAGGCGGCTACACCTTC. Its protein is CASSLANREGGYTF.

The chain recombines TRBV29-1 with TRBJ2-2; 12 positions match TRBD2. The CDR3 runs 12 residues. Germline CDR1 reads SQVTM; CDR2 reads ANQGSEA. The trim removed 7 bases at V and 7 bases at J, leaving 1 base unmatched. CDR3 loop: CSGLAGVGELFF. The CDR3 DNA sequence: TGCAGCGGACTAGCGGGAGTCGGGGAGCTGTTTTTT.

The genes are TRBV5-1 and TRBJ2-5; 8 bases agree with TRBD2. Per the germline V gene, CDR1 is SGHRS and CDR2 is YFSETQ. V was pared by 4 bases and J by 5 bases, with 10 bases of the junction left unmatched. The CDR3 is 15 amino acids. DNA of the CDR3: TGCGCCAGCAGCCACAGCGGGAGCGACGGGGAGACCCAGTACTTC. This gives the protein CASSHSGSDGETQYF.

The rearrangement links TRBV10-1 to TRBJ1-4; D might be TRBD1 (5 bases). Trimming stripped 10 bases from V and 7 bases from J, with 16 bases between. The germline CDR1 and CDR2 sequences are WNHNN and SYGVQD (reference sequence). This CDR3 region has 13 residues. CDR3 region: CATKRDVGEKLFF. The CDR3 bases are TGCGCCACCAAGCGGGACGTGGGTGAAAAACTGTTTTTT.

The chain links TRBV12-3 or TRBV12-4 to TRBJ2-7; D call uncertain. V was pared by 3 bases and J by 1 base, with 7 bases between. CDR3 length: 13 amino acids. This chain's CDR3 is CASSFSYSYEQYF. The DNA of the CDR3 is TGTGCCAGCAGTTTTAGCTATTCCTACGAGCAGTACTTC.

The V gene is TRBV2, the J gene TRBJ2-5; D is unresolved. The CDR3 runs to 13 residues. CDR1 SNHLY and CDR2 FYNNEI come from the germline V gene. Between the trimmed V and J ends, which lost 4 bases and 2 bases, there was a span of 8 bases. The chain's CDR3 is CASSALRQETQYF. The CDR3, as DNA: TGTGCCAGCAGTGCGCTACGACAAGAGACCCAGTACTTC. Filled out from reference TRBV2 and TRBJ2-5, the complete variable domain reads EPEVTQTPSHQVTQMGQEVILRCVPISNHLYFYWYRQILGQKVEFLVSFYNNEISEKSEIFDDQFSVERPDGSNFTLKIRSTKLEDSAMYFCASSALRQETQYFGPGTRLLVL.

This rearrangement joins TRBV7-9 to TRBJ2-7; D is possibly TRBD2 (6 bases). The CDR3 is made up of 14 amino acids. The germline CDR1 and CDR2 sequences are SEHNR and FQNEAQ (reference sequence). V gave up 1 base and J gave up 4 bases, with 11 bases separating them. The DNA of the CDR3 is TGTGCCAGCAGCTTAGACACTAGCAGATACGAGCAGTACTTC. Translation gives CASSLDTSRYEQYF.

The V and J genes are TRBV6-1 and TRBJ1-3; 9 bases are a match to TRBD1. The ends lost 4 bases at V and 3 bases at J; junction bases unmatched: 7. This CDR3 has 16 residues. Germline CDR1 and CDR2: MNHNS and SASEGT. CDR3 sequence: CASSGAGTGIGNTIYF. Written as DNA, the CDR3 is TGTGCCAGCAGTGGGGCCGGGACAGGGATTGGAAACACCATATATTTT.

This clone was seen a single time. The chain is built from TRBV25-1 and TRBJ1-4; D gene ambiguous. The CDR3 runs 14 residues. Trimming shortened V by 6 bases and J by 0 bases, and 8 bases separated the two germline ends. Germline V lookup: CDR1 MGHDK, CDR2 SYGVNS. Written as DNA, the CDR3 is TGTGCCAGCAGGAGCACGGCAACTAATGAAAAACTGTTTTTT. Protein sequence: CASRSTATNEKLFF.

The CDR3 protein is CASGRRGLNEQFF. CDR3 bases: TGTGCCAGCGGACGGCGGGGTCTCAATGAGCAGTTCTTC. The genes are TRBV7-6 and TRBJ2-1; TRBD2 is a possible D gene (6 bases). The CDR3 contains 13 residues. Germline V gene lookup returns CDR1 SGHVS and CDR2 FNYEAQ. Trimming stripped 8 bases from V and 6 bases from J, with 14 bases between.

This clone has only one observation. This chain joins TRBV2 and TRBJ2-6, with 7 bases identical to TRBD1. The CDR3 sequence is 16 residues long. CDR1 and CDR2 from the germline V gene are SNHLY and FYNNEI. Trimming removed 6 bases from V and 1 base from J; junction bases left unmatched: 6. The CDR3 sequence: CASSRDSLSGANVLTF. CDR3 nucleotides: TGTGCCAGCAGCCGGGACAGCTTATCTGGGGCCAACGTCCTGACTTTC.

The chain has TRBV5-6 and TRBJ2-7; D gene unclear. Germline V CDR1 and CDR2: SGHDT, YYEEEE. The V end lost 3 bases, the J end lost 3 bases, and 4 bases lay between the germline ends. CDR3 length: 11 residues. In nucleotides, the CDR3 is TGTGCCAGCAGCTCCAACTACGAGCAGTACTTC. It codes for CASSSNYEQYF.

The V call is TRBV5-5, the J call TRBJ2-2; TRBD2 might be the D (6 bases). V was clipped by 2 bases and J by 4 bases, with 9 bases between them. The CDR3 sequence is 14 residues long. Germline V gene lookup returns CDR1 SGHKS and CDR2 YYEKEE (reference sequence). CDR3 sequence: CASSLGRSTGELFF. Here the CDR3 DNA reads TGTGCCAGCAGCTTAGGGAGGAGCACCGGGGAGCTGTTTTTT.

J is TRBJ2-2 and V is TRBV2; possibly TRBD2 for D (5 bases). This CDR3 has 14 residues. Germline lookup yields CDR1 SNHLY and CDR2 FYNNEI. V dropped 11 bases and J dropped 3 bases, with 16 bases sitting between them. CDR3 DNA sequence: TGTGCCTCCGGACTGGAGATGGACACCGGGGAGCTGTTTTTT. Its protein is CASGLEMDTGELFF.

This clone was seen more than once but under ten times. This chain uses TRBV29-1 with TRBJ1-3; possible D gene TRBD1, 5 bases. Trimming cost V 4 bases and J 4 bases, with 11 bases left between them. This CDR3 has 13 residues. CDR1 and CDR2 (germline): SQVTM, ANQGSEA. The DNA of the CDR3 is TGCAGCGTTGCGAAGGGGCTGGGAAACACCATATATTTT. It specifies CSVAKGLGNTIYF.

This clone is a singleton in its sample. The chain employs TRBV6-5 and TRBJ2-1; D is unresolved. Trimming removed 7 bases from V and 10 bases from J, with 17 bases in between. This CDR3 has 13 residues. CDR1 is MNHEY and CDR2 is SVGAGI in the germline V gene. CDR3 residues: CASKTKLPFEQFF. CDR3 bases: TGTGCCAGCAAAACGAAACTTCCATTCGAGCAGTTCTTC.

The chain couples TRBV6-5 to TRBJ1-2, with D hard to call. Germline V gives CDR1 MNHEY, CDR2 SVGAGI. CDR3 length: 13 amino acids. V lost 10 bases, J lost 8 bases, and 20 bases lay in between. The CDR3 coding sequence is TGTGCCACCCCCTTGGGCGGGAGAATCGGCTACACCTTC. It encodes CATPLGGRIGYTF.

V is TRBV11-2 and J is TRBJ2-2; perhaps TRBD2 as D (6 bases). Trimming stripped 4 bases from V and 4 bases from J, with 16 bases between. CDR1 and CDR2 from the germline V gene are SGHAT and FQNNGV. The CDR3 runs 16 residues. CDR3 sequence: CASSWSAGSATGELFF. CDR3 DNA: TGTGCCAGCAGCTGGTCGGCGGGATCGGCCACCGGGGAGCTGTTTTTT. Full variable domain (outside the CDR3, taken from reference TRBV11-2 and TRBJ2-2): EAGVAQSPRYKIIEKRQSVAFWCNPISGHATLYWYQQILGQGPKLLIQFQNNGVVDDSQLPKDRFSAERLKGVDSTLKIQPAKLEDSAVYLCASSWSAGSATGELFFGEGSRLTVL.

V gene TRBV27 combines with J gene TRBJ1-5; maybe TRBD1 (5 bases). The CDR3 runs to 14 residues. The germline V and J ends were trimmed by 6 bases and 5 bases, with 14 bases remaining between them. Germline V lookup: CDR1 MNHEY, CDR2 SMNVEV (reference sequence). DNA of the CDR3: TGTGCCAGCAGGTTGGGGCCCCGGGATCAGCCCCAGCATTTT. As protein: CASRLGPRDQPQHF.

V gene TRBV5-6 combines with J gene TRBJ2-5; 9 bases fit TRBD1. The junction had 8 bases not matched to a gene; V was cut back by 0 bases and J by 5 bases. CDR3 length equals 16 residues. CDR1 and CDR2 (germline): SGHDT, YYEEEE. CDR3 loop: CASSLGPGQGGETQYF. In nucleotides, the CDR3 is TGTGCCAGCAGCTTGGGTCCGGGACAGGGCGGGGAGACCCAGTACTTC.